Listed below are T cell receptor beta chains from one sample, sequenced in a study of early T cells in non-severe SARS-CoV-2 infection. TCRdb re-derived calls from the 5' RACE reads in MiXCR, one entry per CDR3 protein. The repertoire holds just under 65,000 distinct CDR3 sequences, under 15% seen once, with more than 3.5% in the top ten. Sequencing was carried out using whole blood. The source of these receptors is an adult who was a healthcare worker with PCR-confirmed SARS-CoV-2 infection or an uninfected control (not recorded which). CDR3s include the opening cysteine and the closing phenylalanine or tryptophan. D genes are given only for firm matches. Clone size, where shown, is once, few, many, or a class for clones that have expanded.

d_gene | j_gene | v_gene | abundance | CDR3nt | CDR3aa
TRBD1 | TRBJ1-3 | TRBV15 | few | TGTGCCACCAGCAGAGGACAGGGGTACGGAAACACCATATATTTT | CATSRGQGYGNTIYF
NA | TRBJ2-7 | TRBV29-1 | NA | TGCAGCGTTGGGACAGCCCTCTCCTACGAGCAGTACTTC | CSVGTALSYEQYF
TRBD2 | TRBJ2-3 | TRBV10-3 | NA | TGTGCCATCACCAGAGTGGGGGGGACTGGCACAGATACGCAGTATTTT | CAITRVGGTGTDTQYF
TRBD1 | TRBJ2-7 | TRBV23-1 | few | TGCGCCAGCAGTCAAAAGGCGGCAGGGGGTTACGAGCAGTACTTC | CASSQKAAGGYEQYF
TRBD2 | TRBJ2-7 | TRBV4-2 | NA | TGTGCCAGCAGCCAAGAACTAGCGGCCTACGAGCAGTACTTC | CASSQELAAYEQYF
NA | TRBJ2-2 | TRBV12-3/TRBV12-4 | many | TGTGCCATCAAGGCGCTTCTGAACACCGGGGAGCTGTTTTTT | CAIKALLNTGELFF
NA | TRBJ2-7 | TRBV5-1 | NA | TGCGCCAGCAGCATTGGGGCTTTCTACGAGCAGTACTTC | CASSIGAFYEQYF
TRBD1 | TRBJ2-3 | TRBV27 | many | TGTGCCAGCAGTATAACCCCAGGGACAGGGAGGGATACGCAGTATTTT | CASSITPGTGRDTQYF
NA | TRBJ1-6 | TRBV6-4 | few | TGTGCCAGCAGTTTAGGAGCCGATAATTCACCCCTCCACTTT | CASSLGADNSPLHF
NA | TRBJ2-3 | TRBV29-1 | many | TGCAGCGTGGATGACTCATACCGCACAGATACGCAGTATTTT | CSVDDSYRTDTQYF
TRBD1 | TRBJ2-7 | TRBV29-1 | NA | TGCAGCGTTGACCTGAGACAGGGGGCGAGGGAGCAGTACTTC | CSVDLRQGAREQYF
TRBD2 | TRBJ2-5 | TRBV30 | few | TGTGCCTGGAGTACGCCGGGACTAGCGGGGGAAGAGACCCAGTACTTC | CAWSTPGLAGEETQYF
NA | TRBJ2-3 | TRBV5-5 | few | TGTGCCAGCAGTCGGGACGGCTTCACAGATACGCAGTATTTT | CASSRDGFTDTQYF
NA | TRBJ1-5 | TRBV19 | NA | TGTGCCAGTGGGAGCTGGGGGCTAACTCAGCCCCAGCATTTT | CASGSWGLTQPQHF
NA | TRBJ2-3 | TRBV12-5 | NA | TGTGCTAGTGGTCGGAGCACAGATACGCAGTATTTT | CASGRSTDTQYF
NA | TRBJ1-5 | TRBV12-3/TRBV12-4 | many | TGTGCCAGCAGGCAGGGAAGGGGACAGCCCCAGCATTTT | CASRQGRGQPQHF
NA | TRBJ2-5 | TRBV11-2 | many | TGTGCCAGCAGCTTACTTCAGCAGACCCAGTACTTC | CASSLLQQTQYF
TRBD1 | TRBJ1-5 | TRBV5-6 | many | TGTGCCAGCAGCTCCTACAGGGGGCCGAATCAGCCCCAGCATTTT | CASSSYRGPNQPQHF
TRBD2 | TRBJ2-1 | TRBV4-3 | few | TGCGCCAGCAGCCAAGATAGGGCGGGAGCTAACAATGAGCAGTTCTTC | CASSQDRAGANNEQFF
TRBD2 | TRBJ2-2 | TRBV4-2 | NA | TGTGCCAGCAGCCAACGGCAGCTAGCGGGGACCGGGGAGCTGTTTTTT | CASSQRQLAGTGELFF
NA | TRBJ2-7 | TRBV29-1 | NA | TGCAGCGTTGATAGGGGATCCTACGAGCAGTACTTC | CSVDRGSYEQYF
NA | TRBJ2-2 | TRBV2 | NA | TGTGCCAGCAGGCGGACAGTTGGGACCGGGGAGCTGTTTTTT | CASRRTVGTGELFF
NA | TRBJ2-1 | TRBV20-1 | many | TGCAGTGCCCAAGTTGGACACTCAAGCTCCTACAATGAGCAGTTCTTC | CSAQVGHSSSYNEQFF
NA | TRBJ2-6 | TRBV11-2 | many | TGTGCCAGCAGCCCGGGACGTTTTGGGGCCAACGTCCTGACTTTC | CASSPGRFGANVLTF
TRBD1 | TRBJ2-7 | TRBV14 | NA | TGTGCCAGCAGCCGACAGGGGAAAAGCTCCTACGAGCAGTACTTC | CASSRQGKSSYEQYF
NA | TRBJ1-1 | TRBV14 | NA | TGTGCCAGCAGCCAATCCCCGCGGACTGAAGCTTTCTTT | CASSQSPRTEAFF
NA | TRBJ2-7 | TRBV19 | NA | TGTGCCAGTAGTTTTAGGGGGGAAACCTACGAGCAGTACTTC | CASSFRGETYEQYF
TRBD1 | TRBJ2-5 | TRBV18 | many | TGTGCCAGCTCACCATTGGGGACAGGGGGCGTTGAGACCCAGTACTTC | CASSPLGTGGVETQYF
NA | TRBJ1-1 | TRBV4-1 | NA | TGCGCCAGCAGAACGACAGGACGGAACACTGAAGCTTTCTTT | CASRTTGRNTEAFF
TRBD1 | TRBJ1-2 | TRBV14 | few | TGTGCCAGCAGTCCAAGGGGGCGGACCTATGGCTACACCTTC | CASSPRGRTYGYTF
NA | TRBJ2-6 | TRBV30 | NA | TGTGCCTGGAGCTCTGGGGCCAACGTCCTGACTTTC | CAWSSGANVLTF
NA | TRBJ2-3 | TRBV7-9 | many | TGTGCCAGCAGCTTACGGCAGCCCACAGATACGCAGTATTTT | CASSLRQPTDTQYF
TRBD2 | TRBJ2-5 | TRBV7-2 | few | TGTGCCAGCAGCTCCCAGCGGGGCAGCACCCAGTACTTC | CASSSQRGSTQYF
NA | TRBJ1-2 | TRBV5-4 | many | TGTGCCAGCAGCTTAAGGAGGGAACACTATGGCTACACCTTC | CASSLRREHYGYTF
NA | TRBJ2-7 | TRBV18 | few | TGTGCCAGCTCCCGTCTACGGGACGGCACCTACGAGCAGTACTTC | CASSRLRDGTYEQYF
TRBD1 | TRBJ2-1 | TRBV5-1 | many | TGCGCCAGCAGCATGGACAGGGGGCCCTACAATGAGCAGTTCTTC | CASSMDRGPYNEQFF
TRBD2 | TRBJ2-7 | TRBV20-1 | NA | TGCAGTGCCACCCTCGGGGTAGCGGGGGGGTATACCTACGAGCAGTACTTC | CSATLGVAGGYTYEQYF